These T cell receptor beta chains were read from a single sample in a study of OX40 agonist ivuxolimab in advanced cancers. The assay was immunoSEQ multiplex PCR, and TCRdb's table has in-frame clones only and misses some. This sample has 82,000 or so clones; around 85% occur once, and the top ten carry about 2.3%. Specimen: CD4+ or CD8+ T cells sorted from blood, collected in a trial of the OX40 agonist ivuxolimab. The receptors come from an adult with an advanced solid tumor such as melanoma, head and neck, liver or kidney cancer. CDR3s include the opening cysteine and the closing phenylalanine or tryptophan. The D gene is left open where the match is weak. Where a row states a size, it is once, few, many or the class of an expanded clone; other rows omit it.

>TRBJ1-1|NA|NA|TRBV5-4|14
CASSLEQVNTEAFF
TGTGCCAGCAGCTTGGAGCAGGTGAACACTGAAGCTTTCTTT
>TRBJ2-2|NA|TRBD2|TRBV5-4|16
CASSAGTSGNTGELFF
TGTGCCAGCAGCGCCGGGACTAGCGGGAACACCGGGGAGCTGTTTTTT
>TRBJ1-5|NA|NA|TRBV30|15
CAWALAGPLGQPQHF
TGTGCCTGGGCTTTGGCAGGCCCGCTGGGTCAGCCCCAGCATTTT
>TRBJ2-5|NA|NA|TRBV4-1|12
CASSHSEETQYF
TGCGCCAGCAGCCATTCGGAGGAGACCCAGTACTTC
>TRBJ1-3|NA|NA|TRBV4-1|14
CASSQSPYGNTIYF
TGCGCCAGCAGCCAATCCCCGTATGGGAACACCATATATTTT
>TRBJ2-3|NA|TRBD2|TRBV7-3|16
CASSSLSGTSLYTQYF
TGTGCCAGCAGTTCCCTATCCGGGACTAGCTTATATACGCAGTATTTT
>TRBJ1-5|NA|TRBD1|TRBV10-3|13
CAISEDRDQPQHF
TGTGCCATCAGTGAGGACAGGGATCAGCCCCAGCATTTT
>TRBJ2-1|NA|NA|TRBV28|14
CASSRAGSYNEQFF
TGTGCCAGCAGTCGTGCTGGCTCCTACAATGAGCAGTTCTTC
>TRBJ2-7|once|TRBD1|TRBV2|13
CASGGTGEFEQYF
TGTGCCAGCGGCGGGACAGGGGAGTTCGAGCAGTACTTC
>TRBJ1-5|NA|NA|TRBV6-1|14
CASSTSGPNQPQHF
TGTGCCAGCAGTACCTCCGGGCCCAATCAGCCCCAGCATTTT
>TRBJ2-7|NA|TRBD1|TRBV7-2|17
CASSLEAQKGASYEQYF
TGTGCCAGCAGCTTAGAAGCCCAAAAGGGGGCATCCTACGAGCAGTACTTC
>TRBJ2-1|NA|NA|TRBV7-3|16
CASSFRGGAGYNEQFF
TGTGCCAGCAGCTTCAGAGGGGGGGCCGGGTACAATGAGCAGTTCTTC
>TRBJ2-7|NA|TRBD2|TRBV19|15
CASSQRTGGGYEQYF
TGTGCCAGTAGTCAGAGGACGGGGGGAGGCTACGAGCAGTACTTC
>TRBJ2-7|NA|NA|TRBV6-5|14
CASTKDGGPYEQYF
TGTGCCAGCACCAAGGACGGGGGCCCCTACGAGCAGTACTTC
>TRBJ2-1|NA|TRBD2|TRBV4-2|13
CASSHTLADEQFF
TGTGCCAGCAGCCACACGCTAGCGGATGAGCAGTTCTTC
>TRBJ1-2|NA|NA|TRBV6-1|12
CASSETVYGYTF
TGTGCCAGCAGTGAGACGGTCTATGGCTACACCTTC
>TRBJ2-1|NA|TRBD2|TRBV11-2|15
CASSLEWSSGGGKFF
TGTGCCAGCAGCTTAGAATGGTCTAGCGGGGGGGGCAAGTTCTTC
>TRBJ2-1|NA|NA|TRBV2|12
CASRGTPNEQFF
TGTGCCAGCAGGGGGACACCGAACGAGCAGTTCTTC
>TRBJ1-3|once|NA|TRBV16|15
CASSRDRWTGNTIYF
TGTGCCAGCAGCCGAGACAGGTGGACTGGAAACACCATATATTTT
>TRBJ2-7|NA|TRBD1|TRBV5-4|14
CASSLTGGAREQYF
TGTGCCAGCAGCTTGACAGGGGGCGCGAGGGAGCAGTACTTC
>TRBJ2-5|NA|TRBD2|TRBV5-1|14
CASSLVAGVETQYF
TGCGCCAGCAGCTTGGTAGCGGGGGTTGAGACCCAGTACTTC
>TRBJ1-5|NA|NA|TRBV18|14
CASSPTVSNQPQHF
TGTGCCAGCTCACCGACGGTTAGCAATCAGCCCCAGCATTTT
>TRBJ2-7|NA|NA|TRBV28|17
CASSFDRLEGGRYEQYF
TGTGCCAGCAGTTTCGACAGACTTGAGGGGGGAAGGTACGAGCAGTACTTC
>TRBJ2-2|once|NA|TRBV6-6|12
CACTRGTGELFF
TGTGCCTGTACTAGAGGCACCGGGGAGCTGTTTTTT
>TRBJ2-7|NA|NA|TRBV5-1|15
CASSLAIATAYEQYF
TGCGCCAGCAGCTTGGCCATCGCGACAGCCTACGAGCAGTACTTC
>TRBJ1-2|NA|NA|TRBV7-3|15
CASSLTPDSNYGYTF
TGTGCCAGCAGCTTAACTCCAGATTCTAACTATGGCTACACCTTC
>TRBJ2-4|NA|NA|TRBV7-2|14
CASSLQGAKNIQYF
TGTGCCAGCAGCTTACAGGGGGCCAAAAACATTCAGTACTTC
>TRBJ1-5|NA|TRBD1|TRBV5-4|13
CASSADRDQPQHF
TGTGCCAGCAGCGCGGACAGGGATCAGCCCCAGCATTTT
>TRBJ1-6|NA|NA|TRBV11-2|14
CASSRQAYNSPLHF
TGTGCCAGCAGCCGACAGGCTTATAATTCACCCCTCCACTTT
>TRBJ2-3|NA|TRBD1|TRBV4-1|19
CASSQEPLLQGASTDTQYF
TGCGCCAGCAGCCAAGAACCCCTTTTACAGGGGGCAAGCACAGATACGCAGTATTTT
>TRBJ1-5|NA|NA|TRBV19|18
CASSTQRSGQNSNQPQHF
TGTGCCAGTAGTACCCAGCGGAGCGGACAAAATAGCAATCAGCCCCAGCATTTT
>TRBJ1-4|NA|TRBD1|TRBV15|13
CATSRNRGEKLFF
TGTGCCACCAGCAGAAACAGGGGGGAAAAACTGTTTTTT
>TRBJ2-7|few|NA|TRBV2|14
CASSHRDNTYEQYF
TGTGCCAGCAGTCACCGGGACAACACCTACGAGCAGTACTTC
>TRBJ2-1|NA|TRBD2|TRBV5-4|16
CASSPVAGVSYNEQFF
TGTGCCAGCAGCCCAGTAGCGGGGGTTTCCTACAATGAGCAGTTCTTC
>TRBJ2-5|NA|TRBD2|TRBV15|17
CATSRDRVAGGKETQYF
TGTGCCACCAGCAGAGATAGAGTAGCGGGGGGTAAAGAGACCCAGTACTTC